This record covers a single T cell receptor (beta chain). The antigen remains unidentified. TCRdb keeps only in-frame clones here, not all; method: immunoSEQ multiplex PCR. The profile shows around 46,000 clones, about 70% of them singletons. Sequencing followed a ViraFEST assay step that expanded antigen-specific CD4+ T cells with viral peptide pools. Once cultured for about 9 days, the cells underwent separation to obtain CD4+ T cells. As their vaccination, participants received two doses of either BNT162b2 or mRNA-1273. From germline, CDR1 is SGHVS and CDR2 FNYEAQ. V was pared by 4 bases and J by 3 bases, with 14 bases between. The CDR3 loop spans 15 amino acids. This sample was taken from a study of vaccination effects on CD4 cells after COVID-19. For the study at large: Post-vaccine specimens arrived a median 72 days past the second dose.

Study results and caveats: There was marked clonal contraction among infection- and vaccine-induced clones late after vaccination.

This sequence originates from a human donor who received a COVID-19 vaccine. The material sequenced was CD4+ T cells from PBMCs cultured with HCoV-OC43 spike peptides, taken after COVID-19 vaccination. Subset defined: HCoV-OC43 spike overlapping peptide pool stimulation. The chain combines TRBV7-6 with TRBJ2-3, with unresolved D. This CDR3 is CASSWTDGATDTQYF. Here the CDR3 DNA reads TGTGCCAGCAGCTGGACCGACGGAGCGACAGATACGCAGTATTTT.